Listed below are T cell receptor beta chains from one sample, sequenced in a study of molecular identifiers for immune sequencing clone quantification. One entry per CDR3 protein, called by TCRdb with MiXCR from the PCR reads. This sample has hundreds of thousands of distinct CDR3 sequences; around 25% occur once, and the top ten carry about 0.81%. The sample taken for sequencing was naive CD8+ T cells from blood, with Jurkat cell RNA spiked in. These receptors were obtained from a human donor in good health. Some libraries in this study had Jurkat cell RNA spiked in. The CDR3 runs from the conserved cysteine through the conserved F or W. The order of the fields is D gene, clone size, V gene, J gene, CDR3 DNA, CDR3 protein. A D gene is named only where the DNA matches it firmly. Only part of the rows carry a size: once, few, many, or a class if the clone is expanded.

-	few	TRBV28	TRBJ1-2	TGTGCCAGCACCAGCATCGGGGGAAGTAACTATGGCTACACCTTC	CASTSIGGSNYGYTF
-	-	TRBV5-4	TRBJ2-3	TGTGCCAGCAGCTTGGAAGGGGCGGCGGATACGCAGTATTTT	CASSLEGAADTQYF
TRBD2	many	TRBV18	TRBJ2-3	TGTGCCAGCTCACCCGATTTCGGGACTAGCGGGGCAGATACGCAGTATTTT	CASSPDFGTSGADTQYF
-	-	TRBV3-1	TRBJ2-1	TGTGCCAGCAGCCCCCATGGGGTAGACTACAATGAGCAGTTCTTC	CASSPHGVDYNEQFF
-	few	TRBV20-1	TRBJ2-5	TGCAGTGCTAGAGATCCGCAGGGGTGGACCGAGGAGACCCAGTACTTC	CSARDPQGWTEETQYF
-	-	TRBV5-3	TRBJ2-7	TGTGCCAGCGGCTTGGAGGGATACGAGCGGTACTTC	CASGLEGYERYF
TRBD2	many	TRBV2	TRBJ2-3	TGTGCCAGCAGTCCTAGCGGGGGGGCGTCTATGGCAGATACGCAGTATTTT	CASSPSGGASMADTQYF
-	many	TRBV4-3	TRBJ1-1	TGCGCCAGCAGCCAAGATTCTGGTTTCCCGAACACTGAAGCTTTCTTT	CASSQDSGFPNTEAFF
TRBD2	many	TRBV4-1	TRBJ2-7	TGCGCCAGCAGCTACCGGATAGCGGGGTACGAGCAGTACTTC	CASSYRIAGYEQYF
-	-	TRBV6-6	TRBJ1-3	TGTGCCAGCAAAGACTCTGGAAACACCATATATTTT	CASKDSGNTIYF
-	-	TRBV27	TRBJ2-5	TGTGCCAGCGGTTTGGCAGGACCTCAAAAAGAGCCCCAGTACTTC	CASGLAGPQKEPQYF
TRBD2	few	TRBV12-3/TRBV12-4	TRBJ2-3	TGTGCCAGCAGGCCCCCAGCTAGCGGGGGGAGCACAGATACGCAGTATTTT	CASRPPASGGSTDTQYF
-	many	TRBV5-1	TRBJ1-1	TGCGCCAGCAGCCCTCCCCAGGGGACTGAAGCTTTCTTT	CASSPPQGTEAFF
-	-	TRBV7-2	TRBJ1-5	TGTGCCAGCAGCTTGGGCGTGGGGGCAGGGCAGCCCCAGCATTTT	CASSLGVGAGQPQHF
-	-	TRBV28	TRBJ2-2	TGTGCCAGCAGGAAATACCGGGAAGCCGGGGAGCTGTTTTTT	CASRKYREAGELFF
TRBD2	many	TRBV7-9	TRBJ2-5	TGTGCCAGCAGCCCACCCTTGGTAGCGGGAGGGACTGAGACCCAGTACTTC	CASSPPLVAGGTETQYF
-	many	TRBV4-3	TRBJ1-1	TGCGCCAGCAGCCAAGAAAGGACAGTGAACACTGAAGCTTTCTTT	CASSQERTVNTEAFF
TRBD2	once	TRBV7-9	TRBJ2-1	TGTGCCAGCAGCCCAACGACGACTAGCAGGAATGATCAGTTCTTC	CASSPTTTSRNDQFF
TRBD2	few	TRBV20-1	TRBJ2-7	TGCAATGCTCCGCCTACTAGCGTCAACTCCTACGAGCAGTACTTC	CNAPPTSVNSYEQYF
TRBD1	few	TRBV3-1	TRBJ2-7	TGTGCCAGCAGCCAAGCAGGGACAGGGCAGCACGAGCAGTACTTC	CASSQAGTGQHEQYF
TRBD1	many	TRBV29-1	TRBJ1-1	TGCAGCGTGGACACAGGGGCGGCTGAAGCTTTCTTT	CSVDTGAAEAFF
TRBD1	-	TRBV16	TRBJ2-7	TGTGCCAGCAGCCAAAGTGGACAGGGTCTTTCCGAGCAGTACTTC	CASSQSGQGLSEQYF
-	many	TRBV29-1	TRBJ1-1	TGCAGCGTTGAAAGAATAGAAGCTTTCTTT	CSVERIEAFF
-	once	TRBV6-2/TRBV6-3	TRBJ2-7	TGTGCCCGCAGTACAACCCGGGACAACCCCTACGAGCAGTACTTC	CARSTTRDNPYEQYF
-	-	TRBV2	TRBJ2-2	TGTGCCAGCAGGGAAGGACAGCTCACCGGGGAGCTGTTTTTT	CASREGQLTGELFF
TRBD1	many	TRBV7-3	TRBJ2-1	TGTGCCAGCAGCTTAGTCCCCGGACAGGGTTCGTACAATGAGCAGTTCTTC	CASSLVPGQGSYNEQFF
TRBD2	-	TRBV20-1	TRBJ2-3	TGCAGTGCTGAGCCGGTCGGGAGGGTCACAGATACGCAGTATTTT	CSAEPVGRVTDTQYF
-	-	TRBV12-3/TRBV12-4	TRBJ2-5	TGTGCCAGCAGTCACTCGTACCAAGAGACCCAGTACTTC	CASSHSYQETQYF
-	few	TRBV12-3/TRBV12-4	TRBJ2-3	TGTGCCAGCACCTCGGGGGATACGCAGTATTTT	CASTSGDTQYF
-	many	TRBV6-5	TRBJ2-4	TGTGCCAGCAGTCCTTTTGCCAAAAACATTCAGTACTTC	CASSPFAKNIQYF
-	many	TRBV2	TRBJ1-5	TGTGCCAGCAGTGCGGGGGCACATAGCAATCAGCCCCAGCATTTT	CASSAGAHSNQPQHF
TRBD2	few	TRBV3-1	TRBJ2-5	TGTGCCAGCAGCCCCACGACTAGCGGGAGAGAGACCCAGTACTTC	CASSPTTSGRETQYF
TRBD2	many	TRBV3-1	TRBJ2-5	TGTGCCAGCAGCCAAGATGTAGCGGGGGGGCTGAAAGAGACCCAGTACTTC	CASSQDVAGGLKETQYF
TRBD1	-	TRBV19	TRBJ1-4	TGTGCCAGTAGTTGGGGAACGACAGGGATCGTTGAAAAACCGTTTTTT	CASSWGTTGIVEKPFF
-	many	TRBV6-4	TRBJ2-1	TGTGCCAGCAGCGACAACAATGAGCAGTTCTTC	CASSDNNEQFF
TRBD2	many	TRBV20-1	TRBJ2-3	TGCAGTGCAGAAAAGCGGGGCCGTAGCACAGATACGCAGTATTTT	CSAEKRGRSTDTQYF
-	many	TRBV7-2	TRBJ2-7	TGTGCCAGCAGCCCTGAAGGAAGGGTGGGCTACGAGCAGTACTTC	CASSPEGRVGYEQYF
TRBD1	-	TRBV27	TRBJ2-5	TGTGCCAGCAGTTACCTAGGGACAGGGGGCCGTGAGACCCAGTACTTC	CASSYLGTGGRETQYF
-	-	TRBV27	TRBJ1-1	TGTGCCGGCAGTTTACAGCAGGGCCGACTCACTGAAGCTTTCTTT	CAGSLQQGRLTEAFF
TRBD1	many	TRBV29-1	TRBJ2-7	TGCAGCGTCATCCCCTGGGACAGGGTCTACGAGCAGTACTTC	CSVIPWDRVYEQYF